These 20 T cell receptor beta chains share one sample of origin, sequenced in a study of CD8+CD57+ T cells in acquired aplastic anemia. Profiling of TCR beta VDJ combinations and CDR3 sequences used genomic DNA as template. One entry per CDR3 protein results from TCRdb running MiXCR on the reads. The table has around 180,000 distinct CDR3 sequences, approximately 52% seen once. Patients sequenced had flow cytometry evidence of CD8+CD57+ cell expansion. The sequencing sample was made of sorted CD4+, CD8+, or CD8+CD57+ T cells (not recorded which) from PBMCs. The receptors originated from a human donor with aplastic anemia.

This clonotype was observed many times. The V call is TRBV20-1, the J call TRBJ2-2; 14 bases agree with TRBD2. V dropped 5 bases and J dropped 7; count of bases not matched to a gene: 12. Germline CDR1 reads DFQATT; CDR2 reads SNEGSKA (reference sequence). CDR3 length: 17 amino acids. The CDR3 DNA reads TGCAGTGCTCCTAACCCCGGGACTAGCGGGAGAGGCGGGGAGCTGTTTTTT. This gives the protein CSAPNPGTSGRGGELFF.

Regarding this clonotype: One base away lies a much larger clone, so this may be a sequencing read error. The chain combines TRBV10-3 with TRBJ1-2; TRBD1 is a possible D gene (6 bases). The V gene's germline CDR1 is ENHRY and CDR2 SYGVKD. V was cut by 5 bases and J by 13 bases, with 17 bases left in between. The CDR3 totals 12 residues. The CDR3 DNA follows: TGTGCCATCAGTTACTCACAGGGAACGAGCACCTTC. Translated: CAISYSQGTSTF.

In regard to this clonotype: A single base separates this from a much larger clone, so it may be a read error. Written as DNA, the CDR3 is TGTGCCAGCAGTAAAGACAGGGTTGACGTTGGCGATGAGCAGTTCTTC. Protein: CASSKDRVDVGDEQFF. The gene calls are TRBV12-3 or TRBV12-4 and TRBJ2-1; 7 bases fit TRBD1. Trimming at V came to 5 bases and at J to 8 bases, leaving 15 bases not matched to a gene. This CDR3 spans 16 amino acids.

This clonotype showed up just a few times. The chain recombines TRBV29-1 with TRBJ2-2; TRBD2 is a possible D gene (6 bases). The CDR3 spans 15 residues. Between the trimmed V and J ends, which lost 3 bases and 5 bases, there was a span of 16 bases. The germline gives CDR1 SQVTM, CDR2 ANQGSEA. CDR3 residues: CSVEVGARGTGELFF. Written as DNA, the CDR3 is TGCAGCGTTGAGGTCGGGGCTCGGGGGACCGGGGAGCTGTTTTTT.

This clonotype was observed a handful of times. J is TRBJ2-5 and V is TRBV11-2; D uncertain. The CDR3 covers 13 residues. Per the germline V gene, CDR1 is SGHAT and CDR2 is FQNNGV. The ends were cut back, 3 bases at V and 0 bases at J, with 5 bases in the middle. For the CDR3, the DNA is TGTGCCAGCAGCTTTTCACACCAAGAGACCCAGTACTTC. Translating it yields CASSFSHQETQYF. Combining the CDR3 with reference TRBV11-2 and TRBJ2-5 gives the whole variable domain EAGVAQSPRYKIIEKRQSVAFWCNPISGHATLYWYQQILGQGPKLLIQFQNNGVVDDSQLPKDRFSAERLKGVDSTLKIQPAKLEDSAVYLCASSFSHQETQYFGPGTRLLVL.

The chain links TRBV20-1 to TRBJ2-5; D may be TRBD2 (6 bases). This CDR3 contains 14 residues. The germline gives CDR1 DFQATT, CDR2 SNEGSKA (reference sequence). The V end was cut by 5 bases, the J end by 0 bases, with 13 bases between. CDR3 in amino acids: CSAFLKRDQETQYF. The CDR3 nucleotides are TGCAGTGCTTTCTTAAAGCGGGACCAAGAGACCCAGTACTTC.

The count of this clonotype is one. This rearrangement joins TRBV25-1 to TRBJ2-2; no reliable D call. The CDR3 is 12 residues long. CDR1 is MGHDK, CDR2 SYGVNS, per germline. Trimming shortened V by 4 bases and J by 5 bases, and 5 bases separated the two germline ends. Here the CDR3 reads CASSVVTGELFF. The CDR3, as DNA: TGTGCCAGCAGTGTCGTAACCGGGGAGCTGTTTTTT.

The J gene is TRBJ1-1, the V gene TRBV19; 7 bases map to TRBD1. With 4 bases clipped from V and 4 bases from J, the junction kept 9 bases outside the gene matches. Germline CDR1 is LNHDA and CDR2 is SQIVND (reference sequence). This CDR3 has 15 residues. CDR3 nucleotide sequence: TGTGCCAGTAGTACCGTTACAGGGGCGAGCACTGAAGCTTTCTTT. It yields the protein CASSTVTGASTEAFF.

Many counts were recorded for this clonotype. The chain employs TRBV6-1 and TRBJ1-1; 7 nucleotides line up with TRBD1. With 7 bases clipped from V and 6 bases from J, the junction kept 14 bases outside the gene matches. CDR3 length: 15 residues. Per germline, CDR1 MNHNS and CDR2 SASEGT. The DNA for the CDR3 is TGTGCCAGCAACTCGGACAGGTGGGGACTACCTGAAGCTTTCTTT. Protein: CASNSDRWGLPEAFF.

J is TRBJ2-7 and V is TRBV7-8; D is undetermined. CDR3 length: 14 amino acids. In germline, CDR1 is SGHVS, CDR2 FQNEAQ. The V gene lost 1 base and the J gene lost 3 bases, with 10 bases spanning the gap. CDR3 bases: TGTGCCAGCAGCTTAGTTGCATTGGGCTACGAGCAGTACTTC. Its translation: CASSLVALGYEQYF. Using reference TRBV7-8 and TRBJ2-7 for the parts outside the CDR3, the full variable domain is GAGVSQSPRYKVAKRGQDVALRCDPISGHVSLFWYQQALGQGPEFLTYFQNEAQLDKSGLPSDRFFAERPEGSVSTLKIQRTQQEDSAVYLCASSLVALGYEQYFGPGTRLTVT.

This clonotype occurred many times. The chain links TRBV5-5 to TRBJ2-2, with D tentatively TRBD1 or TRBD2 (6 bases each). V lost 0 bases and J lost 4, with 10 bases in between. This CDR3 has 15 residues. Germline CDR1 and CDR2: SGHKS and YYEKEE (reference sequence). DNA for the CDR3: TGTGCCAGCAGCTTGGGGACAGCGGGCACCGGGGAGCTGTTTTTT. Its translation: CASSLGTAGTGELFF.

The rearrangement joins TRBV20-1 to TRBJ2-2; D is unresolved. In germline, CDR1 is DFQATT, CDR2 SNEGSKA (reference sequence). The CDR3 is 11 amino acids. The V end lost 6 bases, the J end lost 11 bases, and 13 bases lay between the germline ends. CDR3 amino acids: CSASDTFELFF. The CDR3 nucleotides are TGCAGTGCCAGCGACACCTTCGAGCTGTTTTTT.

The chain links TRBV24-1 to TRBJ2-7; either TRBD1 or TRBD2 may fit D (5 bases each). Germline CDR1 KGHDR, CDR2 SFDVKD. V lost 5 bases, J lost 8 bases, and 9 bases lay in between. CDR3 length: 11 residues. The CDR3 loop is CATSVGEQQYF. As DNA, the CDR3 is TGTGCCACCAGTGTAGGGGAGCAGCAGTACTTC.

This clonotype was seen more than once but under ten times. The V gene is TRBV20-1, the J gene TRBJ2-7; 10 nucleotides match TRBD2. CDR3 length: 12 residues. Germline V gives CDR1 DFQATT, CDR2 SNEGSKA (reference sequence). CDR3 sequence (DNA): TGCAGCATAGCGGGGGGATCCTACGAGCAGTACTTC. Its protein product is CSIAGGSYEQYF.

The J gene is TRBJ1-1, the V gene TRBV25-1, with TRBD1 identical over 8 bases. Germline trimming cut 6 bases from V and 3 bases from J; bases unmatched to any gene: 9. Germline loops: CDR1 MGHDK, CDR2 SYGVNS. The CDR3 totals 15 residues. This CDR3 reads CASSGGQGLDTEAFF. Written as DNA, the CDR3 is TGTGCCAGCAGCGGCGGACAGGGCTTGGACACTGAAGCTTTCTTT.

Of note for this clonotype: A much larger clone sits a single nucleotide away, making a read error possible. The chain carries TRBV19 and TRBJ2-1, with TRBD2 identical over 8 bases. In germline, CDR1 is LNHDA, CDR2 SQIVND (reference sequence). With V trimmed by 4 bases and J by 6 bases, 14 bases remained unmatched. The CDR3 covers 17 residues. The CDR3 loop is CASSNRIGRVECNEQFF. For the CDR3, the DNA is TGTGCCAGTAGTAACCGGATCGGGAGGGTGGAATGCAATGAGCAGTTCTTC. The full variable domain, with the rest looked up from reference TRBV19 and TRBJ2-1, is DGGITQSPKYLFRKEGQNVTLSCEQNLNHDAMYWYRQDPGQGLRLIYYSQIVNDFQKGDIAEGYSVSREKKESFPLTVTSAQKNPTAFYLCASSNRIGRVECNEQFFGPGTRLTVL.

Many counts were recorded for this clonotype. The chain links TRBV5-1 to TRBJ2-2; maybe TRBD2 (6 bases). There are 15 residues in the CDR3. Germline values: CDR1 SGHRS, CDR2 YFSETQ. V lost 0 bases, J lost 6 bases, and 12 bases lay in between. For the CDR3, the DNA is TGCGCCAGCAGCTTGGCCGCGGGGAGTGCCGGGGAGCTGTTTTTT. The encoded protein is CASSLAAGSAGELFF.

The CDR3 nucleotides read TGTGCCAGCAGCACGACGATCTCCTACGAGCAGTACTTC. This translates into CASSTTISYEQYF. The chain combines TRBV7-2 with TRBJ2-7; D gene unclear. The V gene's germline CDR1 is SGHTA and CDR2 FQGNSA. The CDR3 consists of 13 residues. V gave up 5 bases and J gave up 0 bases, with 8 bases separating them. Full variable domain (outside the CDR3, taken from reference TRBV7-2 and TRBJ2-7): GAGVSQSPSNKVTEKGKDVELRCDPISGHTALYWYRQSLGQGLEFLIYFQGNSAPDKSGLPSDRFSAERTGGSVSTLTIQRTQQEDSAVYLCASSTTISYEQYFGPGTRLTVT.

This chain uses TRBV7-9 with TRBJ1-2, with D uncertain. The CDR3 runs 13 residues. V lost 3 bases to trimming and J lost 8 bases, with 13 bases between them. Germline lookup yields CDR1 SEHNR and CDR2 FQNEAQ (reference sequence). In DNA, the CDR3 is TGTGCCAGCAGCTTCACGGGCGCCGGGGGCTACACCTTC. It yields the protein CASSFTGAGGYTF.

This chain uses TRBV7-8 with TRBJ1-4; tentatively, D is TRBD1 (5 bases). Trimming left V 5 bases short and J 7 bases short, with 17 bases between. The CDR3 length is 15 residues. CDR1 and CDR2 (germline): SGHVS, FQNEAQ. The CDR3 protein is CASSRTGDAFEKLFF. Written as DNA, the CDR3 is TGTGCCAGCAGCAGGACCGGGGACGCCTTTGAAAAACTGTTTTTT.